A single sample is the source of the 27 T cell receptor beta chains below, sequenced in a study of graft-versus-host responses after intestinal transplantation. The repertoire was sequenced with immunoSEQ multiplex PCR; TCRdb's copy has only in-frame clones and lacks some. Here the sample spans approximately 5,200 clones, over 60% being singletons. Processing was applied to graft tissue in order to liberate intraepithelial and lamina propria lymphocytes. Sequenced here: ileum tissue, sampled 250 to 280 days after intestinal transplant. The source of these receptors is a human patient who received an intestinal transplant, so some T cells may come from the graft donor.

This clone occurred once. The genes are TRBV5-1 and TRBJ2-7; TRBD1 matches 9 bases. The CDR3 has 15 amino acids. The germline gives CDR1 SGHRS, CDR2 YFSETQ. With V trimmed by 0 bases and J by 12 bases, 13 bases remained unmatched. The CDR3 reads CASSLGLGQGTMLYF. The CDR3 DNA reads as TGCGCCAGCAGCTTGGGTTTGGGACAGGGTACGATGTTGTACTTC.

This chain joins TRBV5-1 and TRBJ2-5; 12 bases map to TRBD2. The V and J ends lost 4 bases and 5 bases, in that order; junction bases with no gene match: 9. Germline V gene lookup returns CDR1 SGHRS and CDR2 YFSETQ. The CDR3 has 16 residues. The CDR3 protein is CASSRLAGEYTETQYF. The CDR3, as DNA: TGCGCCAGCAGCCGACTAGCGGGAGAATACACGGAGACCCAGTACTTC. Supplemented by reference TRBV5-1 and TRBJ2-5, the full variable domain reads KAGVTQTPRYLIKTRGQQVTLSCSPISGHRSVSWYQQTPGQGLQFLFEYFSETQRNKGNFPGRFSGRQFSNSRSEMNVSTLELGDSALYLCASSRLAGEYTETQYFGPGTRLLVL.

The CDR3 region is CASSLAPITRDTQYF. Here the CDR3 DNA reads TGTGCCAGCAGCTTAGCGCCGATCACTCGGGATACGCAGTATTTT. This chain connects TRBV7-8 to TRBJ2-3; D call uncertain. Trimming took off 0 bases at V and 6 bases at J, with 13 bases between the two ends. In germline, CDR1 is SGHVS, CDR2 FQNEAQ. This CDR3 has 15 residues.

The chain carries TRBV19 and TRBJ2-1, with D perhaps matching TRBD2 (7 bases). Germline CDR1 LNHDA, CDR2 SQIVND (reference sequence). Trimming left V 6 bases short and J 9 bases short, with 15 bases between. This CDR3 is 13 amino acids long. This chain's CDR3 is CASRGTGRGEQFF. CDR3 in DNA: TGTGCCAGTAGGGGAACAGGGAGGGGTGAGCAGTTCTTC.

The chain joins TRBV15 to TRBJ2-7; TRBD2 is a possible D gene (6 bases). The length of the CDR3 is 13 residues. The germline CDR1 and CDR2 sequences are LNHNV and YYDKDF (reference sequence). V dropped 3 bases and J dropped 7 bases, with 13 bases sitting between them. The CDR3 reads CATSRATGAEQYF. CDR3 in DNA: TGTGCCACCAGCAGGGCAACGGGAGCGGAGCAGTACTTC.

V usage is TRBV10-3 and J usage is TRBJ1-5, with 7 positions matching TRBD1. The CDR3 extends over 14 amino acids. Germline V gene sequence: CDR1 ENHRY, CDR2 SYGVKD. V shed 6 bases, J shed 5 bases, and the junction held 7 bases outside the gene matches. The CDR3 reads CAISPQGLHQPQHF. CDR3 DNA: TGTGCCATCAGCCCACAGGGGTTGCATCAGCCCCAGCATTTT.

This clone turned up a few times. The chain links TRBV7-9 to TRBJ2-7, with 8 bases aligning to TRBD2. The CDR3 runs to 13 residues. Germline trimming cut 2 bases from V and 3 bases from J; bases unmatched to any gene: 0. Germline V gene lookup returns CDR1 SEHNR and CDR2 FQNEAQ (reference sequence). The CDR3 loop reads CASSLLAGYEQYF. CDR3 bases: TGTGCCAGCAGCTTACTAGCGGGCTACGAGCAGTACTTC.

The J gene is TRBJ2-7, the V gene TRBV5-5; 8 nucleotides agree with TRBD1. Germline CDR1 is SGHKS and CDR2 is YYEKEE (reference sequence). V trimming: 4 bases; J trimming: 3 bases; junction bases outside the gene matches: 9. This CDR3 contains 15 residues. In DNA form, the CDR3 reads TGTGCCAGCAGCGTCGGACAGGGTGGGGGCTACGAGCAGTACTTC. Its translation is CASSVGQGGGYEQYF.

This chain connects TRBV30 to TRBJ1-5; D remains ambiguous. The CDR3 consists of 14 residues. V was trimmed by 3 bases and J by 6 bases, leaving 15 bases between them. The germline CDR1 and CDR2 sequences are GTSNPN and SVGIG (reference sequence). The CDR3, as DNA: TGTGCCTGGAGAAGCAGGTTAGAGAGTCAGCCCCAGCATTTT. Protein product: CAWRSRLESQPQHF.

J is TRBJ1-4 and V is TRBV7-9; 9 bases line up with TRBD1. The trim removed 1 base at V and 5 bases at J, leaving 5 bases unmatched. The CDR3 length is 16 residues. CDR1 and CDR2 from the germline V gene are SEHNR and FQNEAQ (reference sequence). CDR3 residues: CASSLVLGTGNEKLFF. CDR3 in DNA: TGTGCCAGCAGCTTAGTCCTCGGGACAGGGAATGAAAAACTGTTTTTT.

This clone ranks as large. The gene calls are TRBV7-2 and TRBJ2-7, with D maybe TRBD1 (6 bases). Per the germline V gene, CDR1 is SGHTA and CDR2 is FQGNSA. CDR3 length: 16 residues. The V end lost 4 bases, the J end lost 0 bases, and 16 bases lay between the germline ends. CDR3 protein: CASSYPRDTSSYEQYF. Written as DNA, the CDR3 is TGTGCCAGCAGCTACCCCCGGGACACGAGCTCCTACGAGCAGTACTTC. The full variable domain, rest sourced from reference TRBV7-2 and TRBJ2-7, is GAGVSQSPSNKVTEKGKDVELRCDPISGHTALYWYRQSLGQGLEFLIYFQGNSAPDKSGLPSDRFSAERTGGSVSTLTIQRTQQEDSAVYLCASSYPRDTSSYEQYFGPGTRLTVT.

This chain connects TRBV9 to TRBJ2-5; TRBD2 agrees at 10 bases. This CDR3 has 15 residues. With 0 bases clipped from V and 4 bases from J, the junction kept 3 bases outside the gene matches. The germline V gene encodes CDR1 SGDLS and CDR2 YYNGEE. CDR3 region: CASSVELAGLETQYF. DNA of the CDR3: TGTGCCAGCAGCGTAGAACTAGCGGGGCTAGAGACCCAGTACTTC. The entire variable domain, with the rest obtained from reference TRBV9 and TRBJ2-5, is as follows: DSGVTQTPKHLITATGQRVTLRCSPRSGDLSVYWYQQSLDQGLQFLIQYYNGEERAKGNILERFSAQQFPDLHSELNLSSLELGDSALYFCASSVELAGLETQYFGPGTRLLVL.

CDR3 residues: CASSQEPSGGYEQYF. As DNA, the CDR3 is TGTGCCAGCAGCCAAGAACCTAGCGGGGGCTACGAGCAGTACTTC. V gene TRBV4-2 combines with J gene TRBJ2-7; 10 bases fit TRBD2. J gave up 3 bases and V 0 bases, and 2 bases lay outside the gene matches. In germline, CDR1 is LGHNA, CDR2 YNFKEQ. The CDR3 runs 15 residues.

V is TRBV11-3 and J is TRBJ2-7; D not resolved. This CDR3 is built from 14 residues. V lost 0 bases, J lost 2 bases, and 8 bases lay in between. In germline, CDR1 is SGHNT, CDR2 YENEEA. Here the CDR3 reads CASSLERGPYEQYF. CDR3 in DNA: TGTGCCAGCAGCTTAGAGAGAGGCCCCTACGAGCAGTACTTC.

The rearrangement joins TRBV5-4 to TRBJ2-1; 12 bases line up with TRBD2. The CDR3 extends over 19 amino acids. The germline V gene has CDR1 SGHNT and CDR2 YYREEE (reference sequence). V trimming: 1 base; J trimming: 0 bases; junction bases outside the gene matches: 8. In DNA form, the CDR3 reads TGTGCCAGCAGCTTGTTATGGCTAGCGGGGGGGCCCTCCTACAATGAGCAGTTCTTC. It is translated as CASSLLWLAGGPSYNEQFF. Full variable domain (missing parts from reference TRBV5-4 and TRBJ2-1): ETGVTQSPTHLIKTRGQQVTLRCSSQSGHNTVSWYQQALGQGPQFIFQYYREEENGRGNFPPRFSGLQFPNYSSELNVNALELDDSALYLCASSLLWLAGGPSYNEQFFGPGTRLTVL.

V and J are TRBV11-2 and TRBJ2-7; 9 bases are a match to TRBD2. CDR3 size: 14 residues. Looked up from germline, CDR1 is SGHAT and CDR2 is FQNNGV. Trimming cost V 5 bases and J 0 bases; bases outside gene matches: 2. CDR3 in amino acids: CASSQTSGSYEQYF. The CDR3 nucleotides read TGTGCCAGCAGCCAGACTAGCGGCTCCTACGAGCAGTACTTC.

This clone was seen once. J is TRBJ1-2 and V is TRBV16; no clear D gene. The CDR3 totals 16 residues. CDR1 is KGHSY, CDR2 FQNENV, per germline. Trimming took off 1 base at V and 0 bases at J, with 12 bases between the two ends. The CDR3 protein is CASSQYGTASNYGYTF. The CDR3, as DNA: TGTGCCAGCAGCCAATATGGAACAGCCTCTAACTATGGCTACACCTTC.

DNA of the CDR3: TGTGCCAGCAGCCCTAATACGGACAGGGTGAACACCGGGGAGCTGTTTTTT. This gives the protein CASSPNTDRVNTGELFF. The chain carries TRBV6-4 and TRBJ2-2; 8 positions match TRBD1. V shed 6 bases, J shed 1 base, and the junction held 10 bases outside the gene matches. Germline CDR1 and CDR2: MRHNA and SNTAGT. There are 17 residues in the CDR3.

The V and J genes are TRBV9 and TRBJ1-3; unclear D gene. Germline loops: CDR1 SGDLS, CDR2 YYNGEE. V lost 0 bases, J lost 0 bases, and 13 bases lay in between. The CDR3 totals 17 residues. CDR3 nucleotides: TGTGCCAGCAGCGTAGGGCCCTCCACAAGCTCTGGAAACACCATATATTTT. Translated, it gives CASSVGPSTSSGNTIYF.

Only one count was recorded for this clone. The chain has TRBV7-9 and TRBJ2-3, with a tentative D call TRBD1 (5 bases). Trimming removed 2 bases at V and 0 bases at J, with 12 bases between. CDR3 length: 16 amino acids. Germline CDR1 reads SEHNR; CDR2 reads FQNEAQ (reference sequence). The CDR3 DNA follows: TGTGCCAGCAGCTTACGTAAGGGGTTTAGCACAGATACGCAGTATTTT. Amino acids: CASSLRKGFSTDTQYF.

CDR3 coding DNA: TGCGCCAGCAGCCAAGATATGGCGACAGGGGTTGGCTACACCTTC. It codes for CASSQDMATGVGYTF. This chain uses TRBV4-1 with TRBJ1-2; 8 bases match TRBD1. The CDR3 runs 15 residues. CDR1 and CDR2 from the germline V gene are MGHRA and YSYEKL. Trimming took 0 bases from V and 7 from J; bases not matched to a gene: 7.

The chain carries TRBV4-2 and TRBJ2-1; 12 bases align to TRBD2. The CDR3 has 16 residues. Germline V gene lookup returns CDR1 LGHNA and CDR2 YNFKEQ. The V and J ends lost 0 bases and 4 bases, in that order; junction bases with no gene match: 1. CDR3 sequence: CASSQDGTSGYNEQFF. CDR3 in DNA: TGTGCCAGCAGCCAAGATGGGACTAGCGGGTACAATGAGCAGTTCTTC.

This clone was picked up a small number of times. The genes are TRBV6-1 and TRBJ1-4; unclear D gene. V dropped 6 bases and J dropped 6 bases, with 14 bases sitting between them. The CDR3 spans 14 residues. Germline CDR1 MNHNS, CDR2 SASEGT. CDR3 region: CASRKGGVDEKLFF. The CDR3 nucleotides read TGTGCCAGCAGGAAAGGTGGAGTGGATGAAAAACTGTTTTTT.

This chain links TRBV4-1 with TRBJ1-2, with D perhaps TRBD1 (6 bases). Germline V lookup: CDR1 MGHRA, CDR2 YSYEKL. CDR3 length: 17 amino acids. Trimming left V 0 bases short and J 4 bases short, with 18 bases between. CDR3 coding DNA: TGCGCCAGCAGCCAAGATCCGCCAGGGGAAAGACTCTATGGCTACACCTTC. This codes for CASSQDPPGERLYGYTF.

This rearrangement joins TRBV19 to TRBJ1-2; 11 bases are shared with TRBD1. V trimming: 5 bases; J trimming: 5 bases; junction bases outside the gene matches: 4. This CDR3 is built from 14 residues. CDR1 LNHDA and CDR2 SQIVND come from the germline V gene (reference sequence). The CDR3 nucleotides read TGTGCCAGTAGTCCCGGGGACAGGGGGTATGGCTACACCTTC. Translation gives CASSPGDRGYGYTF.

The rearrangement joins TRBV6-4 to TRBJ1-3; 7 positions agree with TRBD1. J gave up 3 bases and V 0 bases, and 17 bases lay outside the gene matches. Looked up from germline, CDR1 is MRHNA and CDR2 is SNTAGT. This CDR3 comprises 20 residues. Here the CDR3 DNA reads TGTGCCAGCAGTGACTCGATAGGGCTGCGGACAGGAGGAATTGGAAACACCATATATTTT. Residues: CASSDSIGLRTGGIGNTIYF.

The V and J genes are TRBV9 and TRBJ2-2; D gene uncertain. Germline V lookup: CDR1 SGDLS, CDR2 YYNGEE. Deletions cut 4 bases from V and 6 bases from J, with 22 bases between. The CDR3 totals 17 residues. The CDR3 region has the DNA TGTGCCAGCAGCCCCCGGCGGCCTAGTCACGCTCCCGGGGAGCTGTTTTTT. It is translated as CASSPRRPSHAPGELFF. Filled out from reference TRBV9 and TRBJ2-2, the complete variable domain reads DSGVTQTPKHLITATGQRVTLRCSPRSGDLSVYWYQQSLDQGLQFLIQYYNGEERAKGNILERFSAQQFPDLHSELNLSSLELGDSALYFCASSPRRPSHAPGELFFGEGSRLTVL.